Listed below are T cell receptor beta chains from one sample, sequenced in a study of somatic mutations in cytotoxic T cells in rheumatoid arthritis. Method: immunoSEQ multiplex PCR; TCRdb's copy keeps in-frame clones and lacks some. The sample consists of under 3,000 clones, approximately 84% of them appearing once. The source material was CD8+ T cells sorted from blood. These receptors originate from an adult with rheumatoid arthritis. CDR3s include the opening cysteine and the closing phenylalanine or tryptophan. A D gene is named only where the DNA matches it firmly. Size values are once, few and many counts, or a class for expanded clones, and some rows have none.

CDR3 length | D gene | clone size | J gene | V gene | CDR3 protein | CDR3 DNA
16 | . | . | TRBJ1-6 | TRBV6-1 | CASSEIGMSYNSPLHF | TGTGCCAGCAGTGAAATCGGGATGTCCTATAATTCACCCCTCCACTTT
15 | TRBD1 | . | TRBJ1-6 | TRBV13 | CASSIGQGRNSPLHF | TGTGCCAGCAGTATTGGACAGGGGCGTAATTCACCCCTCCACTTT
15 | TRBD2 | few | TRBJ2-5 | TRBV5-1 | CASSLDPGLAKTQYF | TGCGCCAGCAGCTTGGACCCGGGACTAGCAAAGACCCAGTACTTC
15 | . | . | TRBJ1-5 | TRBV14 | CASSQVDGSNQPQHF | TGTGCCAGCAGCCAAGTGGACGGAAGCAATCAGCCCCAGCATTTT
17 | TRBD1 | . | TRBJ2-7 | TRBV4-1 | CASSQEGYRTGSYEQYF | TGCGCCAGCAGCCAAGAGGGGTACAGGACAGGGTCTTACGAGCAGTACTTC
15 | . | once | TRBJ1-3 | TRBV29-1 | CSVVDGGYSGNTIYF | TGCAGCGTTGTCGACGGGGGGTACTCTGGAAACACCATATATTTT
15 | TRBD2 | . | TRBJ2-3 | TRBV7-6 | CASSTSSGGAVQEYF | TGTGCCAGCAGCACATCTAGCGGGGGTGCTGTACAGGAGTATTTT
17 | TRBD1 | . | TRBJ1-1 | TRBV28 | CASSLWGTGYINTEAFF | TGTGCCAGCAGTTTATGGGGGACAGGGTATATCAACACTGAAGCTTTCTTT
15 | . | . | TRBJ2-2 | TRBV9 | CASSVDGWGTGELFF | TGTGCCAGCAGCGTAGACGGGTGGGGAACCGGGGAGCTGTTTTTT
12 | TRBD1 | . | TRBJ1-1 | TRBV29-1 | CSARQGSTEAFF | TGCAGCGCTCGACAGGGAAGCACTGAAGCTTTCTTT
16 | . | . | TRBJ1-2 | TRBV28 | CASSFIPSDPQDGYTF | TGTGCCAGCAGTTTCATCCCCTCGGATCCTCAGGATGGCTACACCTTC
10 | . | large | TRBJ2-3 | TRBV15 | CATSRDRAYF | TGTGCCACCAGCAGAGATCGTGCGTATTTT
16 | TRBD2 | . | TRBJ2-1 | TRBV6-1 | CASSVAGGTFYNEQFF | TGTGCCAGCAGTGTAGCGGGTGGGACCTTCTACAATGAGCAGTTCTTC
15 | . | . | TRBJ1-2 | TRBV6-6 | CASSSTPQGRYGYTF | TGTGCCAGCAGTTCGACCCCCCAGGGTCGCTATGGCTACACCTTC
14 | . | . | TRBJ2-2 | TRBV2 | CASSDFSAPGELFF | TGTGCCAGCAGTGACTTTAGCGCGCCCGGGGAGCTGTTTTTT
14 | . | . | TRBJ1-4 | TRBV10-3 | CASGQGQSNEKLFF | TGTGCATCCGGTCAGGGACAAAGTAATGAAAAACTGTTTTTT
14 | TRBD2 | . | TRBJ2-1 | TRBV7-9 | CASSLVVAGDRQFF | TGTGCCAGCAGCTTAGTTGTAGCGGGGGACCGGCAGTTCTTC
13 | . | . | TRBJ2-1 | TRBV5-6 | CASSLGHYNEQFF | TGTGCCAGCAGCTTGGGACACTACAATGAGCAGTTCTTC